This T cell receptor beta chain was captured by sequencing in a study of PD-L1 blockade in urothelial cancer. Study as a whole: The year 2014 saw patients start atezolizumab, 1,200 mg intravenously every 3 weeks. Across blood samples, T cells had a median count of 141,255.

Data came from immunoSEQ multiplex PCR; TCRdb stores just in-frame clones and leaves some out. Of tens of thousands of clones in the sample, approximately 86% were seen once. Time point indicated: pretreatment peripheral blood. Material: PBMCs, obtained around atezolizumab (anti-PD-L1) treatment. The receptor was derived from a man between 60 and 75 years old with urothelial cancer.

CDR3 DNA: TGCGCCAGCAGCCCCGAGGGCAATCAGCCCCAGCATTTT. Translated: CASSPEGNQPQHF. The chain uses TRBV5-1 and TRBJ1-5; D is uncertain. Germline assignment: CDR1 SGHRS and CDR2 YFSETQ. The CDR3 sequence is 13 residues long. V was shortened by 4 bases and J by 2 bases, with 7 bases between the two germline ends.